These 23 T cell receptor beta chains were sequenced from one sample in a study of blood T cell repertoires in COVID-19 (dated by TCRdb to between 2020 and 2021). Libraries were prepared through the immunoSEQ multiplex PCR assay. TCRdb mirrors the immuneACCESS table, restricted to in-frame sequences. Some clones are absent from its copies; in checked studies, under half trace to an unresolved V gene, and the reason for the others is unknown. A total of under 85,000 clones appear in this sample, almost 85% of them only once. The leading ten clones occupy 11% of the sample. Sequences were obtained from peripheral blood. These receptors were taken from a man in his forties or fifties with acute or convalescent COVID-19.

The rearrangement uses TRBV12-5 and TRBJ1-1; maybe TRBD1 (5 bases). Germline loops: CDR1 LGHNT, CDR2 FRNRAP. The CDR3 totals 13 residues. V shed 10 bases and J shed 0 bases, with 12 bases lying between them. This CDR3 reads CATAQDMNTEAFF. DNA of the CDR3: TGTGCTACTGCTCAGGACATGAACACTGAAGCTTTCTTT. Full variable domain (remainder filled in from reference TRBV12-5 and TRBJ1-1): DARVTQTPRHKVTEMGQEVTMRCQPILGHNTVFWYRQTMMQGLELLAYFRNRAPLDDSGMPKDRFSAEMPDATLATLKIQPSEPRDSAVYFCATAQDMNTEAFFGQGTRLTVV.

The genes are TRBV10-1 and TRBJ2-1; 7 bases line up with TRBD2. V was clipped by 7 bases and J by 8 bases; unmatched bases: 26. This CDR3 has 19 residues. Germline V gives CDR1 WNHNN, CDR2 SYGVQD (reference sequence). CDR3 in DNA: TGCGCCAGCATCGGAGCGGGATGGCTGGGATTGATAGGGATTGATGAGCAGTTCTTC. Residues: CASIGAGWLGLIGIDEQFF.

The V gene is TRBV6-2 or TRBV6-3, the J gene TRBJ1-1, with D perhaps TRBD1 (5 bases). V lost 4 bases, J lost 3 bases, and 15 bases lay in between. The CDR3 is made up of 15 amino acids. Looked up from germline, CDR1 is MNHEY and CDR2 is SVGEGT. CDR3 in DNA: TGTGCCAGCAGTTCGGCAAAGGCAGGGTACACTGAAGCTTTCTTT. Protein: CASSSAKAGYTEAFF.

The rearrangement uses TRBV30 and TRBJ1-1, with D perhaps TRBD1 (6 bases). V lost 2 bases and J lost 5, with 9 bases in between. The CDR3 is 12 residues long. Germline CDR1 is GTSNPN and CDR2 is SVGIG (reference sequence). The CDR3 protein is CAWSTGKTEAFF. The CDR3 region has the DNA TGTGCCTGGAGTACAGGGAAGACTGAAGCTTTCTTT.

The V call is TRBV5-1, the J call TRBJ1-6; D perhaps matches TRBD1 (5 bases). Trimming shortened V by 0 bases and J by 7 bases, and 11 bases separated the two germline ends. This CDR3 spans 15 amino acids. CDR1 and CDR2 (germline): SGHRS, YFSETQ. CDR3 loop: CASSLDGGKNSPLHF. The CDR3 bases are TGCGCCAGCAGCTTGGACGGGGGTAAGAATTCACCCCTCCACTTT.

The V call is TRBV7-9, the J call TRBJ1-2, with 8 bases lining up with TRBD1. The CDR3 has 14 amino acids. With V trimmed by 5 bases and J by 2 bases, 4 bases remained unmatched. Germline CDR1 is SEHNR and CDR2 is FQNEAQ (reference sequence). The CDR3 protein is CASSQGTGNYGYTF. The DNA of the CDR3 is TGTGCCAGCAGCCAAGGGACAGGCAACTATGGCTACACCTTC.

This rearrangement joins TRBV7-2 to TRBJ2-3, with 10 nucleotides matching TRBD2. The V gene end was trimmed by 4 bases and the J gene end by 3 bases; junction bases not matched to a gene: 10. There are 17 residues in the CDR3. The germline V gene encodes CDR1 SGHTA and CDR2 FQGNSA. In nucleotides, the CDR3 is TGTGCCAGCAGCTCCCCACTAGCGGGATCGGTGACAGATACGCAGTATTTT. Translated, it gives CASSSPLAGSVTDTQYF.

J is TRBJ2-5 and V is TRBV5-6, with 8 bases fitting TRBD2. The ends lost 4 bases at V and 4 bases at J; junction bases unmatched: 9. The CDR3 is 15 amino acids. Germline V gene data show CDR1 as SGHDT and CDR2 as YYEEEE. In nucleotides, the CDR3 is TGTGCCAGCAGCGACGGGAGGGCTGGAGGAGAGACCCAGTACTTC. Residues: CASSDGRAGGETQYF.

The chain has TRBV7-9 and TRBJ2-1; D is possibly TRBD2 (5 bases). Deletions cut 2 bases from V and 6 bases from J, with 14 bases between. The germline CDR1 and CDR2 sequences are SEHNR and FQNEAQ (reference sequence). This CDR3 region has 15 residues. CDR3 loop: CASSLTQAAVNEQFF. Here the CDR3 DNA reads TGTGCCAGCAGCTTAACCCAGGCAGCGGTCAATGAGCAGTTCTTC.

Comment on this clone: One junction end does not reproduce the germline sequence, and a read error may be involved. V gene TRBV30 combines with J gene TRBJ2-7; a possible D gene is TRBD1 (6 bases). Germline CDR1 and CDR2: GTSNPN and SVGIG (reference sequence). This CDR3 is 11 amino acids long. As DNA, the CDR3 is TGTGCCTGGAGAGGGGGACCAGTTTATATCTTC. Translating gives CAWRGGPVYIF.

Only a few counts were recorded for this clone. The chain carries TRBV6-5 and TRBJ2-7; TRBD2 might be the D (6 bases). Per germline, CDR1 MNHEY and CDR2 SVGAGI. The CDR3 is made up of 14 amino acids. The V end lost 2 bases, the J end lost 3 bases, and 11 bases lay between the germline ends. As DNA, the CDR3 is TGTGCCAGCAGTTACAATGGGGGGAGCTACGAGCAGTACTTC. This sequence encodes CASSYNGGSYEQYF.

This clone has only one observation. V gene TRBV7-2 combines with J gene TRBJ1-4; TRBD1 is a possible D gene (5 bases). Germline V lookup: CDR1 SGHTA, CDR2 FQGNSA. The V and J ends lost 3 bases and 6 bases respectively, with 8 bases between them. The length of the CDR3 is 13 residues. The CDR3 DNA follows: TGTGCCAGCAGCTTCGGGGGGTATGAAAAACTGTTTTTT. Protein product: CASSFGGYEKLFF.

This rearrangement joins TRBV9 to TRBJ2-1; possible D gene TRBD2, 5 bases. The V gene lost 0 bases and the J gene lost 10 bases, with 11 bases spanning the gap. CDR1 is SGDLS and CDR2 is YYNGEE in the germline V gene. This CDR3 has 13 amino acids. DNA for the CDR3: TGTGCCAGCAGCGTAGAAAGGAGGAGAGAGCAGTTCTTC. It translates to CASSVERRREQFF.

V usage is TRBV7-8 and J usage is TRBJ2-1; TRBD2 is a possible D gene (6 bases). Germline CDR1 reads SGHVS; CDR2 reads FQNEAQ. The CDR3 sequence is 14 residues long. The ends were cut back, 8 bases at V and 0 bases at J, with 11 bases in the middle. The CDR3 DNA is TGTGCCAGCGGGGGGAAGAGCTCCTACAATGAGCAGTTCTTC. Its translation is CASGGKSSYNEQFF.

This clone was observed once. V and J are TRBV28 and TRBJ1-1; 8 positions match TRBD1. The CDR3 runs 16 residues. Germline V lookup: CDR1 MDHEN, CDR2 SYDVKM. V shed 5 bases, J shed 10 bases, and the junction held 18 bases outside the gene matches. Written as DNA, the CDR3 is TGTGCCAGCAGTCCAATACAGGGGGAAATAAACGAAGGAGCTTTCTTT. Translating it yields CASSPIQGEINEGAFF.

The chain is built from TRBV10-3 and TRBJ1-5; D remains ambiguous. The germline gives CDR1 ENHRY, CDR2 SYGVKD. The CDR3 length is 16 residues. V was clipped by 0 bases and J by 0 bases, with 9 bases between them. CDR3 amino acids: CAISESKPYSNQPQHF. The CDR3 DNA sequence: TGTGCCATCAGTGAGTCGAAGCCCTATAGCAATCAGCCCCAGCATTTT.

The chain employs TRBV28 and TRBJ2-5, with 8 positions matching TRBD1. Germline V gene sequence: CDR1 MDHEN, CDR2 SYDVKM. The CDR3 runs to 16 residues. The V gene end was trimmed by 2 bases and the J gene end by 1 base; junction bases not matched to a gene: 6. This CDR3 is CASSLTDRAPQETQYF. The CDR3 nucleotides are TGTGCCAGCAGTTTAACGGACAGGGCCCCCCAAGAGACCCAGTACTTC.

The DNA of the CDR3 is TGTGCCAGCAGCTTGGCTGGGGGGGTCGGTGGCTACACCTTC. Translating it yields CASSLAGGVGGYTF. V usage is TRBV11-3 and J usage is TRBJ1-2; possible D gene TRBD1, 5 bases. The V and J ends lost 3 bases and 7 bases respectively, with 15 bases between them. The CDR3 sequence is 14 residues long. CDR1 is SGHNT, CDR2 YENEEA, per germline.

The chain carries TRBV28 and TRBJ1-4; TRBD1 matches at 8 bases. Germline V lookup: CDR1 MDHEN, CDR2 SYDVKM. The CDR3 totals 19 residues. V dropped 5 bases and J dropped 6; count of bases not matched to a gene: 20. CDR3 sequence: CASSIPRDRTFWGHEKLFF. The CDR3 coding sequence is TGTGCCAGCAGTATACCCCGGGACAGGACTTTTTGGGGGCATGAAAAACTGTTTTTT.

This chain uses TRBV5-4 with TRBJ2-7, with 7 bases identical to TRBD1. With 3 bases clipped from V and 5 bases from J, the junction kept 8 bases outside the gene matches. CDR1 SGHNT and CDR2 YYREEE come from the germline V gene (reference sequence). CDR3 length: 14 amino acids. The CDR3 DNA reads TGTGCCAGCAGCTCCACCGCTAGGGGGCACGAGCAGTACTTC. Protein: CASSSTARGHEQYF.

This clone was seen only once. The chain recombines TRBV30 with TRBJ1-5; D might be TRBD1 (5 bases). CDR3 length: 15 residues. V was pared by 2 bases and J by 7 bases, with 18 bases between. Germline CDR1 GTSNPN, CDR2 SVGIG (reference sequence). CDR3 sequence (DNA): TGTGCCTGGAGTTCAACAGGAATTTCAGGCCAGCCCCAGCATTTT. Its protein product is CAWSSTGISGQPQHF.

The count of this clone is one. V gene TRBV25-1 combines with J gene TRBJ2-2, with 7 bases aligning to TRBD2. Unmatched junction bases numbered 12, after V lost 0 bases and J lost 5 bases. CDR1 is MGHDK, CDR2 SYGVNS, per germline. The CDR3 loop spans 18 amino acids. CDR3 DNA: TGTGCCAGCAGTGAATATGATCGGAGACTAGCTTCGACCGGGGAGCTGTTTTTT. Translation: CASSEYDRRLASTGELFF. The full variable domain, rest sourced from reference TRBV25-1 and TRBJ2-2, is EADIYQTPRYLVIGTGKKITLECSQTMGHDKMYWYQQDPGMELHLIHYSYGVNSTEKGDLSSESTVSRIRTEHFPLTLESARPSHTSQYLCASSEYDRRLASTGELFFGEGSRLTVL.

This sequence joins TRBV28 and TRBJ1-5; the D gene is possibly TRBD1 (5 bases). The germline V and J ends were trimmed by 0 bases and 2 bases, with 8 bases remaining between them. The CDR3 is 15 residues long. CDR1 and CDR2 (germline): MDHEN, SYDVKM. The CDR3 protein is CASSLWGGGNQPQHF. CDR3 in DNA: TGTGCCAGCAGTTTATGGGGGGGTGGCAATCAGCCCCAGCATTTT.